The 20 T cell receptor beta chains reported below all come from one sample, sequenced in a study of regulatory T cells in long-lasting Graves disease. Assembly of TCR beta libraries relied on iRepertoire HTBI primers together with Arm-PCR of CDR3 regions. TCRdb re-called the multiplex PCR reads with MiXCR, one entry per CDR3 protein. The sample contains about half a million distinct CDR3 sequences, more than 10% of which appear only once. The time point here: newly diagnosed GD, antithyroid drugs for less than 3 months. TCR sequences were obtained from RNA taken from PBMCs. These data were also filed under a second study, of T cells in Graves' hyperthyroidism and ophthalmopathy.

The sequencing here drew on peripheral blood mononuclear cells (PBMCs), taken at new diagnosis, from a patient treated with antithyroid drugs. These receptors came from a woman aged 30 to 39 with Graves disease.

This clonotype has ten or more counts. This chain connects TRBV2 to TRBJ2-1, with TRBD1 matching over 7 bases. Germline CDR1 reads SNHLY; CDR2 reads FYNNEI. The length of the CDR3 is 17 residues. J was trimmed by 2 bases and V by 6 bases; bases with no gene match: 13. Here the CDR3 DNA reads TGTGCCAGCAGAGACAGGAAGGGACAGCCCCCCTACAATGAGCAGTTCTTC. It is translated as CASRDRKGQPPYNEQFF.

Turning to this clonotype: Likely a read error: the CDR3 ends without its conserved phenylalanine or tryptophan. DNA of the CDR3: TGTGCCAGCAGCTTTACAAACACCGGGGAGCTGTTTTCT. It specifies CASSFTNTGELFS. The V gene is TRBV11-1, the J gene TRBJ2-2; D is uncertain. The germline CDR1 and CDR2 sequences are SGHAT and FQDESV (reference sequence). V was clipped by 3 bases and J by 2 bases, with 4 bases between them. The CDR3 is 13 amino acids.

This clonotype was recorded at least ten times. The chain combines TRBV7-8 with TRBJ1-1, with a tentative D call TRBD1 (6 bases). CDR1 and CDR2 (germline): SGHVS, FQNEAQ. This CDR3 comprises 14 residues. V dropped 5 bases and J dropped 2 bases, with 12 bases sitting between them. CDR3 sequence reads: CASSRRTANTEAFF. The CDR3, as DNA: TGTGCCAGCAGCCGTAGGACAGCCAACACTGAAGCTTTCTTT.

This clonotype was detected ten times or more. The chain uses TRBV27 and TRBJ2-1; D remains unclear. The CDR3 loop spans 15 amino acids. Germline assignment: CDR1 MNHEY and CDR2 SMNVEV (reference sequence). The germline V and J ends were trimmed by 0 bases and 3 bases, with 9 bases remaining between them. DNA of the CDR3: TGTGCCAGCAGTTTATCTAGTCAACTCTACAATGAGCAGTTCTTC. It codes for CASSLSSQLYNEQFF.

This clonotype was seen ten or more times. This chain links TRBV20-1 with TRBJ1-1, with 7 bases fitting TRBD1. V gave up 0 bases and J gave up 4 bases; unmatched junction bases: 5. The germline V gene has CDR1 DFQATT and CDR2 SNEGSKA (reference sequence). This CDR3 is built from 14 residues. CDR3 nucleotides: TGCAGTGCTAGAGATGAGGGGGCCCGCACTGAAGCTTTCTTT. It specifies CSARDEGARTEAFF.

This clonotype was found many times. The V gene is TRBV28, the J gene TRBJ1-2; D unclear. Germline V CDR1 and CDR2: MDHEN, SYDVKM. The CDR3 has 12 residues. V gave up 2 bases and J gave up 8 bases, with 9 bases separating them. As DNA, the CDR3 is TGTGCCAGCAGTTTACGCCTTCGGGGCTACACCTTC. Protein: CASSLRLRGYTF.

This clonotype was counted ten times or more. CDR3 loop: CASRADRDGGNTIYF. The DNA of the CDR3 is TGTGCCAGCAGGGCCGATAGGGACGGTGGAAACACCATATATTTT. This chain links TRBV6-2 or TRBV6-3 with TRBJ1-3; D perhaps matches TRBD1 (5 bases). With 6 bases removed from V and 3 bases from J, the gap between germline ends came to 15 bases. This CDR3 comprises 15 residues. Germline CDR1 MNHEY, CDR2 SVGEGT.

This clonotype was detected a few times. A much larger clone differs by one base, so this may be a read error. The rearrangement joins TRBV7-9 to TRBJ2-4; 9 nucleotides match TRBD1. The CDR3 is 15 amino acids. Germline V CDR1 and CDR2: SEHNR, FQNEAQ (reference sequence). The CDR3 loop is CTSTNFRDRENIQYF. The CDR3 DNA reads as TGTACCAGCACCAACTTCCGGGACAGGGAAAACATTCAGTACTTC.

Concerning this clonotype itself: A much larger clone lies one base from this, so it may be a read error. The chain links TRBV4-3 to TRBJ2-7; 12 bases are a match to TRBD2. The CDR3 length is 15 residues. Per the germline V gene, CDR1 is LGHNA and CDR2 is YSLEER. This CDR3 reads CASGQGLAGSGEQYF. The CDR3 region has the DNA TGCGCCAGCGGCCAAGGACTAGCGGGAAGTGGCGAGCAGTACTTC.

The sample holds a few counts of this clonotype. A read error is possible here, since a much larger clone lies one base away. The V and J genes are TRBV20-1 and TRBJ1-5; 9 bases fit TRBD1. The CDR3 has 15 residues. Trimming cost V 6 bases and J 3 bases; bases outside gene matches: 9. The V gene's germline CDR1 is DFQATT and CDR2 SNEGSKA (reference sequence). This chain's CDR3 is CSALNRGLPNQPQHF. The CDR3 bases are TGCAGTGCCCTGAACAGGGGGCTTCCCAATCAGCCCCAGCATTTT.

This clonotype was seen ten or more times. V and J are TRBV12-3 or TRBV12-4 and TRBJ2-7, with D hard to call. The CDR3 is 12 residues long. Trimming stripped 5 bases from V and 3 bases from J, with 8 bases between. DNA of the CDR3: TGTGCCAGCAGTCATAGGGTCTACGAGCAGTACTTC. It codes for CASSHRVYEQYF.

This clonotype was seen ten or more times. The chain uses TRBV6-1 and TRBJ1-2; 7 bases are a match to TRBD1. Germline CDR1 is MNHNS and CDR2 is SASEGT. This CDR3 has 14 amino acids. V gave up 4 bases and J gave up 0 bases; unmatched junction bases: 2. For the CDR3, the DNA is TGTGCCAGCAGTGCGGACAGGACTAACTATGGCTACACCTTC. This sequence encodes CASSADRTNYGYTF.

V and J are TRBV13 and TRBJ1-6; maybe TRBD1 (5 bases). Germline CDR1 is PRHDT and CDR2 is FYEKMQ (reference sequence). This CDR3 region has 15 residues. The V and J ends lost 1 base and 7 bases respectively, with 11 bases between them. CDR3 residues: CASSLAPGENSPLHF. CDR3 bases: TGTGCCAGCAGCTTAGCCCCGGGGGAAAATTCACCCCTCCACTTT.

The chain joins TRBV7-9 to TRBJ2-5; tentatively, D is TRBD1 (7 bases). V lost 2 bases and J 5 bases, leaving 18 bases between the germline ends. This CDR3 region has 16 residues. Per the germline V gene, CDR1 is SEHNR and CDR2 is FQNEAQ (reference sequence). The CDR3 DNA follows: TGTGCCAGCAGCTTACCCTCAGGAGGGGGCGATGAGACCCAGTACTTC. This sequence encodes CASSLPSGGGDETQYF.

V gene TRBV25-1 combines with J gene TRBJ2-5; the match to TRBD1 covers 9 bases. Germline V gene sequence: CDR1 MGHDK, CDR2 SYGVNS. J was trimmed by 5 bases and V by 2 bases; bases with no gene match: 9. This CDR3 region has 16 residues. This CDR3 is CASSEVGTGIEETQYF. The CDR3 nucleotides are TGTGCCAGCAGTGAAGTGGGGACAGGGATTGAGGAGACCCAGTACTTC.

V and J are TRBV10-3 and TRBJ1-2, with D possibly being TRBD1 (6 bases). From germline, CDR1 is ENHRY and CDR2 SYGVKD. The CDR3 sequence is 16 residues long. V was trimmed by 2 bases and J by 2 bases, leaving 15 bases between them. In DNA, the CDR3 is TGTGCCATCAGTGAGAGGGAGGCAGGGGCGAACTATGGCTACACCTTC. Amino acid sequence: CAISEREAGANYGYTF.

This clonotype was detected only a few times. The V gene is TRBV30, the J gene TRBJ2-6, with TRBD1 as a possible D gene (7 bases). Germline CDR1 reads GTSNPN; CDR2 reads SVGIG (reference sequence). This CDR3 has 21 residues. Trimming pared 5 bases from V and 4 bases from J, leaving 33 bases between. The CDR3 nucleotides are TGTGCCTGGGCCAATAATTTAGGGACAGCTAGGAAGGGGAGGGGGGCCAACGTCCTGACTTTC. As protein: CAWANNLGTARKGRGANVLTF.

This clonotype came up many times. The chain carries TRBV11-2 and TRBJ2-5; 10 nucleotides agree with TRBD1. The CDR3 runs 17 residues. Per the germline V gene, CDR1 is SGHAT and CDR2 is FQNNGV. Trimming cost V 3 bases and J 5 bases; bases outside gene matches: 12. The CDR3 reads CASSFFPTGGRGETQYF. The DNA of the CDR3 is TGTGCCAGCAGCTTCTTCCCGACAGGGGGCCGAGGGGAGACCCAGTACTTC.

This clonotype was seen more than once but under ten times. This CDR3 reads CSARGTGGGSSEAFF. The CDR3 DNA sequence: TGCAGTGCTAGAGGAACAGGGGGGGGGTCCTCTGAAGCTTTCTTT. V is TRBV20-1 and J is TRBJ1-1, with 8 positions matching TRBD1. CDR1 and CDR2 from the germline V gene are DFQATT and SNEGSKA (reference sequence). Losses at the gene ends were 1 base for V and 6 bases for J; bases not matched to a gene: 10. This CDR3 region has 15 residues.

This clonotype was picked up many times. The CDR3, as DNA: TGTGCCAGCAGTTTATACGCCTCTGGGGCCAACGTCCTGACTTTC. The encoded protein is CASSLYASGANVLTF. The chain uses TRBV28 and TRBJ2-6; D ambiguous. V was pared by 1 base and J by 0 bases, with 4 bases between. Germline V gives CDR1 MDHEN, CDR2 SYDVKM. This CDR3 is 15 amino acids long.